The 26 T cell receptor beta chains given below trace back to one sample, sequenced in a study of cytomegalovirus exposure and HLA in healthy donors. Clones were sequenced by immunoSEQ multiplex PCR, and TCRdb holds only the in-frame ones, with some missing. This table holds 55,000 to 75,000 clones, about 96% found once. The sample taken for sequencing was PBMCs. These receptors originate from a woman between 18 and 29 years old in good health and CMV-seronegative.

The V call is TRBV9, the J call TRBJ2-3; D is unresolved. The CDR3 is 13 amino acids. V lost 4 bases and J lost 5, with 11 bases in between. CDR1 and CDR2 from the germline V gene are SGDLS and YYNGEE. The CDR3 bases are TGTGCCAGCAGCCCTGGGCCCGGAGATACGCAGTATTTT. Residues: CASSPGPGDTQYF.

The chain has TRBV9 and TRBJ2-4; 13 positions match TRBD2. This CDR3 is 14 amino acids long. The germline gives CDR1 SGDLS, CDR2 YYNGEE. The ends lost 3 bases at V and 13 bases at J; junction bases unmatched: 7. This CDR3 reads CASSAGLAGPAQYF. The DNA for the CDR3 is TGTGCCAGCAGCGCGGGACTAGCGGGACCGGCCCAGTACTTC.

The chain employs TRBV19 and TRBJ2-3; D might be TRBD2 (5 bases). Looked up from germline, CDR1 is LNHDA and CDR2 is SQIVND (reference sequence). V was shortened by 1 base and J by 1 base, with 12 bases between the two germline ends. CDR3 length: 16 amino acids. This CDR3 is CASSIGGGMGTDTQYF. CDR3 DNA sequence: TGTGCCAGTAGTATAGGCGGAGGAATGGGCACAGATACGCAGTATTTT.

V and J are TRBV6-6 and TRBJ1-4; possibly TRBD1 for D (6 bases). CDR1 is MNHNY, CDR2 SVGAGI, per germline (reference sequence). V was cut by 11 bases and J by 8 bases, with 15 bases left in between. The CDR3 sequence is 12 residues long. CDR3 in amino acids: CAGWGPGEKLFF. The CDR3 nucleotides are TGTGCCGGATGGGGGCCGGGGGAAAAACTGTTTTTT.

The chain uses TRBV9 and TRBJ2-1; D is ambiguous. The CDR3 extends over 14 amino acids. V lost 4 bases to trimming and J lost 7 bases, with 15 bases between them. Germline CDR1 SGDLS, CDR2 YYNGEE. As DNA, the CDR3 is TGTGCCAGCAGCCCCAGCGCCACTACAAATGAGCAGTTCTTC. Translated, it gives CASSPSATTNEQFF.

This clone has a single count. J is TRBJ1-5 and V is TRBV28, with TRBD1 identical over 7 bases. Per germline, CDR1 MDHEN and CDR2 SYDVKM. V trimming: 5 bases; J trimming: 5 bases; junction bases outside the gene matches: 9. This CDR3 has 15 amino acids. The CDR3 bases are TGTGCCAGCAGTCCATATCCGGACAGGCATCAGCCCCAGCATTTT. This sequence encodes CASSPYPDRHQPQHF.

This clone occurred once. The chain joins TRBV9 to TRBJ2-5; 13 positions agree with TRBD2. V gave up 4 bases and J gave up 5 bases; unmatched junction bases: 8. The germline gives CDR1 SGDLS, CDR2 YYNGEE. CDR3 length equals 16 residues. CDR3 nucleotides: TGTGCCAGCAGCCCGAACCCGACTAGCGGGAGGGAGACCCAGTACTTC. Its protein product is CASSPNPTSGRETQYF.

V usage is TRBV7-3 and J usage is TRBJ2-1; 7 nucleotides match TRBD1. V shed 4 bases, J shed 5 bases, and the junction held 5 bases outside the gene matches. The CDR3 sequence is 14 residues long. Per the germline V gene, CDR1 is SGHTA and CDR2 is FQGTGA. Written as DNA, the CDR3 is TGTGCCAGCAGCTCAGGGACAGCCCACAATGAGCAGTTCTTC. Residues: CASSSGTAHNEQFF.

J is TRBJ1-1 and V is TRBV28; D is unclear. The CDR3 totals 15 residues. Trimming left V 5 bases short and J 1 base short, with 14 bases between. Germline V CDR1 and CDR2: MDHEN, SYDVKM. The CDR3, as DNA: TGTGCCAGCAGTCCGGACTTAAGCGAGAACACTGAAGCTTTCTTT. It encodes CASSPDLSENTEAFF. The full variable domain, completed using reference TRBV28 and TRBJ1-1, is DVKVTQSSRYLVKRTGEKVFLECVQDMDHENMFWYRQDPGLGLRLIYFSYDVKMKEKGDIPEGYSVSREKKERFSLILESASTNQTSMYLCASSPDLSENTEAFFGQGTRLTVV.

V usage is TRBV4-3 and J usage is TRBJ1-1; perhaps TRBD1 as D (6 bases). In germline, CDR1 is LGHNA, CDR2 YSLEER. The CDR3 is made up of 17 amino acids. Trimming pared 4 bases from V and 6 bases from J, leaving 24 bases between. CDR3 bases: TGCGCCAGCAGCCGAGAGAGCGGGGGCCTCATGTGGGCTGAAGCTTTCTTT. Encoded protein: CASSRESGGLMWAEAFF.

The gene calls are TRBV28 and TRBJ2-3; a weak D match, TRBD2 (5 bases). CDR1 is MDHEN, CDR2 SYDVKM, per germline. The CDR3 loop spans 13 amino acids. Deletions cut 8 bases from V and 2 bases from J, with 11 bases between. The CDR3 reads CASVERVTDTQYF. The CDR3 bases are TGTGCCAGCGTGGAGAGGGTCACAGATACGCAGTATTTT. Together with reference TRBV28 and TRBJ2-3, the CDR3 gives the full variable domain: DVKVTQSSRYLVKRTGEKVFLECVQDMDHENMFWYRQDPGLGLRLIYFSYDVKMKEKGDIPEGYSVSREKKERFSLILESASTNQTSMYLCASVERVTDTQYFGPGTRLTVL.

The chain uses TRBV28 and TRBJ2-2, with a possible D match to TRBD1 (5 bases). The ends were cut back, 3 bases at V and 5 bases at J, with 13 bases in the middle. This CDR3 spans 15 amino acids. The germline V gene has CDR1 MDHEN and CDR2 SYDVKM. The CDR3 spells CASSFAGIVTGELFF. The CDR3 DNA is TGTGCCAGCAGTTTCGCAGGGATAGTAACCGGGGAGCTGTTTTTT.

The chain has TRBV4-1 and TRBJ2-7, with unresolved D. Germline lookup yields CDR1 MGHRA and CDR2 YSYEKL. CDR3 length equals 14 residues. The V end was cut by 0 bases, the J end by 0 bases, with 6 bases between. The CDR3 bases are TGCGCCAGCAGCCAAGACAGGCTCTCCTACGAGCAGTACTTC. Amino acids: CASSQDRLSYEQYF.

This chain links TRBV4-1 with TRBJ1-5, with 10 bases matching TRBD1. The ends lost 3 bases at V and 0 bases at J; junction bases unmatched: 5. Germline V gene data show CDR1 as MGHRA and CDR2 as YSYEKL. This CDR3 spans 17 amino acids. As DNA, the CDR3 is TGCGCCAGCAGCCAGGGGACAGGGGTTGGTAGCAATCAGCCCCAGCATTTT. This sequence encodes CASSQGTGVGSNQPQHF.

The chain joins TRBV7-9 to TRBJ1-2; D is uncertain. The CDR3 is 15 amino acids. The V end was cut by 1 base, the J end by 3 bases, with 12 bases between. From germline, CDR1 is SEHNR and CDR2 FQNEAQ (reference sequence). CDR3: CASSLEGRRHYGYTF. CDR3 nucleotides: TGTGCCAGCAGCTTAGAAGGTCGGAGACACTATGGCTACACCTTC.

The V and J genes are TRBV7-2 and TRBJ2-7; TRBD1 aligns across 8 bases. The ends lost 4 bases at V and 6 bases at J; junction bases unmatched: 11. Germline assignment: CDR1 SGHTA and CDR2 FQGNSA. The CDR3 spans 15 residues. CDR3 sequence: CASSSRGRGRVEQYF. The DNA for the CDR3 is TGTGCCAGCAGCTCCCGGGGCAGGGGGCGCGTCGAGCAGTACTTC. Based on the CDR3 plus reference TRBV7-2 and TRBJ2-7, the full variable domain is GAGVSQSPSNKVTEKGKDVELRCDPISGHTALYWYRQSLGQGLEFLIYFQGNSAPDKSGLPSDRFSAERTGGSVSTLTIQRTQQEDSAVYLCASSSRGRGRVEQYFGPGTRLTVT.

The gene calls are TRBV19 and TRBJ1-1; the D is unclear. CDR1 is LNHDA and CDR2 is SQIVND in the germline V gene (reference sequence). This CDR3 comprises 16 residues. V was pared by 6 bases and J by 10 bases, with 27 bases between. The CDR3 region is CASRSPLWRMRSGAFF. CDR3 coding DNA: TGTGCCAGTAGATCCCCTTTGTGGAGGATGAGGAGCGGAGCTTTCTTT.

V usage is TRBV7-2 and J usage is TRBJ2-5, with TRBD1 matching over 11 bases. CDR3 length: 17 amino acids. Germline CDR1 and CDR2: SGHTA and FQGNSA. Trimming removed 3 bases from V and 4 bases from J; junction bases left unmatched: 10. The CDR3 DNA is TGTGCCAGCAGCTTGGGGACAGGGGGTGGGTGGCGAGAGACCCAGTACTTC. This gives the protein CASSLGTGGGWRETQYF.

The J gene is TRBJ2-7, the V gene TRBV29-1; TRBD1 agrees at 7 bases. V lost 4 bases, J lost 0 bases, and 12 bases stayed unmatched. The CDR3 loop spans 16 amino acids. Germline CDR1 is SQVTM and CDR2 is ANQGSEA. Here the CDR3 DNA reads TGCAGCGTTGTTGGCCCTCCGGGACAGAGCTCCTACGAGCAGTACTTC. It codes for CSVVGPPGQSSYEQYF.

The chain joins TRBV4-3 to TRBJ2-5; D remains ambiguous. V was clipped by 0 bases and J by 3 bases, with 8 bases between them. Per the germline V gene, CDR1 is LGHNA and CDR2 is YSLEER. The CDR3 is made up of 14 amino acids. The DNA of the CDR3 is TGCGCCAGCAGCCAAGAGGCCCTGGAAGAGACCCAGTACTTC. Translation gives CASSQEALEETQYF.

This clone was found once. The V gene is TRBV5-4, the J gene TRBJ1-5, with 8 bases identical to TRBD1. V trimming: 2 bases; J trimming: 7 bases; junction bases outside the gene matches: 2. The germline CDR1 and CDR2 sequences are SGHNT and YYREEE (reference sequence). The CDR3 length is 13 residues. The CDR3: CASSLDRGQPQHF. CDR3 DNA: TGTGCCAGCAGCTTAGACAGGGGCCAGCCCCAGCATTTT. Based on the CDR3 plus reference TRBV5-4 and TRBJ1-5, the full variable domain is ETGVTQSPTHLIKTRGQQVTLRCSSQSGHNTVSWYQQALGQGPQFIFQYYREEENGRGNFPPRFSGLQFPNYSSELNVNALELDDSALYLCASSLDRGQPQHFGDGTRLSIL.

The chain uses TRBV28 and TRBJ2-5; 8 bases fit TRBD2. Germline lookup yields CDR1 MDHEN and CDR2 SYDVKM. The V segment lost 6 bases and the J segment 7 bases; nucleotides outside the gene matches: 16. CDR3 length: 16 residues. CDR3 coding DNA: TGTGCCAGCAGCCCCCCCCGGTGGCGGGAGGTAGGGACCCAGTACTTC. Its translation is CASSPPRWREVGTQYF.

Written as DNA, the CDR3 is TGTGCCAGCAGCCCCCGGGGGGGGAACACTGAAGCTTTCTTT. The encoded protein is CASSPRGGNTEAFF. The chain carries TRBV7-3 and TRBJ1-1; tentatively, D is TRBD1 (5 bases). CDR3 length: 14 residues. V lost 5 bases to trimming and J lost 1 base, with 11 bases between them. CDR1 and CDR2 from the germline V gene are SGHTA and FQGTGA.

The chain has TRBV4-2 and TRBJ2-1, with D perhaps TRBD2 (5 bases). Looked up from germline, CDR1 is LGHNA and CDR2 is YNFKEQ. The CDR3 has 17 amino acids. Trimming removed 0 bases at V and 0 bases at J, with 12 bases between. CDR3 in amino acids: CASSQDRASRSYNEQFF. CDR3 sequence (DNA): TGTGCCAGCAGCCAAGATCGGGCTAGCCGCTCCTACAATGAGCAGTTCTTC.

Concerning this clone itself: At one boundary the junction diverges from the germline segment, which might be a read error. The rearrangement joins TRBV7-7 to TRBJ2-5; tentative D call: TRBD1 (5 bases). The CDR3 is 13 amino acids. Looked up from germline, CDR1 is SSHAT and CDR2 is FNYEAQ (reference sequence). The CDR3, as DNA: TGTGCTAGCAGCCGAGACAGCCAAGAGACCCAGTACTTC. Its translation is CASSRDSQETQYF.

The genes are TRBV28 and TRBJ1-5; TRBD1 matches 7 bases. The CDR3 totals 15 residues. The germline CDR1 and CDR2 sequences are MDHEN and SYDVKM. J was trimmed by 2 bases and V by 6 bases; bases with no gene match: 7. The CDR3 nucleotides are TGTGCCAGCAGGGGGCCGACAGGGCGCAATCAGCCCCAGCATTTT. Translating gives CASRGPTGRNQPQHF.